Sequencing of this T cell receptor (beta chain) was carried out in a study of identical twins. Germline CDR1 reads SGHVS; CDR2 reads FQNEAQ. Losses at the gene ends were 6 bases for V and 7 bases for J; bases not matched to a gene: 10. This CDR3 contains 17 residues. The sample holds many counts of this clonotype. Using its own MiXCR run on the 5' RACE reads, TCRdb lists one record per CDR3 protein. The sample yields about 900,000 distinct CDR3 sequences, about 12% seen once. This sample also appeared in a second study, on yellow fever vaccine responses in identical twins.

The sequencing sample was made of PBMCs. The chain carries TRBV7-8 and TRBJ2-2; 14 nucleotides agree with TRBD2. The TCR was taken from a woman younger than 35 in good health. The CDR3 DNA reads TGTGCCAGCAGAACCGGGACTAGCGGGAGTTTGTTCGGGGAGCTGTTTTTT. It specifies CASRTGTSGSLFGELFF.